A selection of T cell receptor beta chains follows, all from one sample in a study of tumor-infiltrating lymphocytes in primary liver carcinoma. Each CDR3 protein gets one entry after TCRdb re-called the multiplex PCR reads with MiXCR. The table shows approximately 310,000 distinct CDR3 sequences, with 50% to 70% occurring only once. Sequenced material: peripheral blood. These receptors all come from a man aged 40-49 years with primary liver carcinoma and hepatitis B virus infection. CDR3s leave out the opening cysteine and the closing phenylalanine or tryptophan.

TRBJ2-3 TRBV4-2 ASSQEGASADTQY
TRBJ2-7 TRBV6-5 ASSYGGNEQY
TRBJ2-1 TRBV11-1 ASSLDWTSGRVGEQF
TRBJ1-1 TRBV6-2/TRBV6-3 VSSYGQPNTEAF
TRBJ2-5 TRBV12-5 ASAARGETQY
TRBJ2-2 TRBV4-2 ASNQGGLSGDFGELF
TRBJ2-1 TRBV6-2/TRBV6-3 ASSYSPGPRGTYNEQF
TRBJ2-3 TRBV7-9 ASSELAGSTDTQY
TRBJ2-5 TRBV19 ASSMWDSGTQY
TRBJ2-1 TRBV6-2/TRBV6-3 ASGWWEGEQF
TRBJ2-7 TRBV10-3 AISALAGASYEQY
TRBJ1-6 TRBV11-1 DSSQTLVSPLY
TRBJ2-1 TRBV12-3/TRBV12-4 ACSKRDNSLRDEQF
TRBJ1-2 TRBV28 ASSLAGGYGYT
TRBJ2-1 TRBV29-1 SVRGHPANEQF
TRBJ2-2 TRBV5-1 ASSRGRDTGELF
TRBJ2-1 TRBV29-1 SVEAIGVVRF
TRBJ1-2 TRBV2 ASNLRGSIYYGYT
TRBJ2-5 TRBV6-1 ASSEDMALGQETQY
TRBJ2-1 TRBV4-1 AGSQFVEAHDEQF
TRBJ2-2 TRBV28 ASSPTSGRPTGELF
TRBJ1-4 TRBV29-1 SVVGVVPNEKLF
TRBJ2-1 TRBV5-1 ASSLGVAGNYNEQF
TRBJ2-7 TRBV14 ASSQDRLISGNEQY
TRBJ2-7 TRBV7-9 ASNLGLGRGEQY
TRBJ1-2 TRBV6-1 TSNLNYGYT
TRBJ2-7 TRBV13 ASSPTPDGRQYEQY
TRBJ2-2 TRBV4-2 VSSRGQEARTGELF
TRBJ2-2 TRBV12-3/TRBV12-4 ASNLNSGRNTGELF
TRBJ2-7 TRBV29-1 SVEDRRRGSTYGQY
TRBJ2-3 TRBV6-1 ASSDRGLGTDTQY
TRBJ2-5 TRBV10-3 ASGQGEETQY
TRBJ2-1 TRBV4-2 ASSSGLGQGRDERF
TRBJ2-7 TRBV12-3/TRBV12-4 ASRPGISGEQY
TRBJ1-2 TRBV4-3 ASSHGVERNYGYT
TRBJ2-7 TRBV11-2 ASSSIIGLARDEQY
TRBJ2-3 TRBV29-1 CVDHQAGRTDTQY
TRBJ2-2 TRBV6-1 ASIWAGKDTGALF
TRBJ1-5 TRBV6-5 ANNDPNQPQH
TRBJ2-2 TRBV7-8 ASSLRTGGNTGELF
TRBJ2-1 TRBV24-1 ATSDDFIDEQF
TRBJ2-3 TRBV28 ASSSPDTDTQF
TRBJ1-1 TRBV10-2 ASSGGGLPNTEAF
TRBJ1-2 TRBV6-2/TRBV6-3 GSSPVNYGYT
TRBJ2-1 TRBV6-1 ASSEVAGDPLNEQF
TRBJ2-5 TRBV12-3/TRBV12-4 ASSLSLDQEAQY
TRBJ2-1 TRBV12-3/TRBV12-4 ARSLGEQF
TRBJ2-4 TRBV11-2 ASSLVAVLANNIQY
TRBJ1-6 TRBV29-1 SVQEGREGSPLH
TRBJ2-3 TRBV4-3 ASSQKIDGPTLADTQY
TRBJ2-7 TRBV6-5 ASRFGTGYEQY
TRBJ2-1 TRBV11-2 ASSSRQSRNEQF
TRBJ2-1 TRBV7-9 ASRSITRDDGQF
TRBJ1-1 TRBV11-1 ASSFSGQSAEAF
TRBJ2-1 TRBV12-3/TRBV12-4 ASRTRGRSSYNEQF
TRBJ1-4 TRBV29-1 SVADTNEKLF
TRBJ2-3 TRBV6-5 AGSLGRAGVDTRY